This TCR beta chain was found in a study of T cell repertoires in cytomegalovirus infection. Study background: It was recently identified HLA-C-restricted and well-studied HLA-B-restricted CMV epitopes that the study used.

The V and J ends lost 1 base and 2 bases respectively, with 11 bases between them. The CDR3 covers 15 residues. CDR1 is ENHRY and CDR2 is SYGVKD in the germline V gene. TCRdb independently ran MiXCR on the reads; one entry per CDR3 protein. The sample shows some 920,000 distinct CDR3 sequences, roughly 30% of them seen only once. Of note for this clonotype: Its antigen is undetermined.

This TCR came from a human donor in good health (CMV status not recorded). Some clones in this sample may be carry-over from other donors' samples. V and J are TRBV10-3 and TRBJ2-5; tentatively, D is TRBD2 (7 bases). The specimen was cultured CD8+ T cells from PBMCs, collected from culture after CMV antigen stimulation. CDR3 sequence (DNA): TGTGCCATCAGTGAGTTGGGGGGGCTGCAAGAGACCCAGTACTTC. It is translated as CAISELGGLQETQYF.